The present entry profiles one T cell receptor (beta chain) with its context. Germline CDR1 and CDR2: MNHNY and SVGAGI (reference sequence). Trimming cost V 6 bases and J 7 bases, with 13 bases left between them. The CDR3 consists of 13 residues. The data were taken from a study of blood T cell repertoires in COVID-19. Study overall: COVID-19 samples, acute and convalescent, were from the United States, Italy and Spain. PBMCs, B-cell-depleted T cells, or T cells provided the cDNA or gDNA that made up the material.

In the original workflow: It was from reference gene primer amplification that nucleated cell counts were estimated. Sequencing was performed with immunoSEQ multiplex PCR; in TCRdb, only in-frame clones are kept and a portion is missing. Clonal size and the V and J genes are those of that table, whereas D and trimming came from the DNA. The data hold some 150,000 clones, with over 65% observed a single time. Sequences were obtained from peripheral blood. This TCR was sampled from a man in his 70s with acute or convalescent COVID-19. The chain carries TRBV6-6 and TRBJ2-1, with D tentatively TRBD2 (6 bases). CDR3 sequence: CASSELGGNEQFF. CDR3 coding DNA: TGTGCCAGCAGCGAACTGGGGGGAAATGAGCAGTTCTTC.